This T cell receptor (beta chain) was identified during a study of T-cell reconstitution after alpha-beta-depleted transplantation in children. General study findings and limits: At the one-year point after transplant, T-cell counts and TCRbeta diversity were found to come mostly from T cells that had been newly produced. After transplant, high TCRbeta diversity at day 60 in some patients arose from surviving recipient T cells and thymic progenitors. By about two months after transplant, alpha-beta T cells reportedly arose from several hundred graft clones that had expanded.

This CDR3 spans 14 amino acids. V was shortened by 6 bases and J by 5 bases, with 15 bases between the two germline ends. Unique molecular identifiers tagged the TCRbeta library. TCRdb analysed the PCR reads with MiXCR anew, one entry per CDR3 protein. Of 450,000 to 600,000 distinct CDR3 sequences in the sample, about 10% were seen once. This clonotype occurred many times. The antigen is not known. The sequencing here drew on PBMCs, taken before TCRalphabeta/CD19-depleted stem cell transplant. The chain employs TRBV12-3 or TRBV12-4 and TRBJ2-3, with D tentatively TRBD1 (5 bases). This receptor was obtained from a child under 10 years old with inherited bone marrow failure, due to receive a stem cell transplant. CDR3 sequence: CASSLAGFGDTQYF. In nucleotides, the CDR3 is TGTGCCAGCAGCCTGGCAGGGTTTGGAGATACGCAGTATTTT.